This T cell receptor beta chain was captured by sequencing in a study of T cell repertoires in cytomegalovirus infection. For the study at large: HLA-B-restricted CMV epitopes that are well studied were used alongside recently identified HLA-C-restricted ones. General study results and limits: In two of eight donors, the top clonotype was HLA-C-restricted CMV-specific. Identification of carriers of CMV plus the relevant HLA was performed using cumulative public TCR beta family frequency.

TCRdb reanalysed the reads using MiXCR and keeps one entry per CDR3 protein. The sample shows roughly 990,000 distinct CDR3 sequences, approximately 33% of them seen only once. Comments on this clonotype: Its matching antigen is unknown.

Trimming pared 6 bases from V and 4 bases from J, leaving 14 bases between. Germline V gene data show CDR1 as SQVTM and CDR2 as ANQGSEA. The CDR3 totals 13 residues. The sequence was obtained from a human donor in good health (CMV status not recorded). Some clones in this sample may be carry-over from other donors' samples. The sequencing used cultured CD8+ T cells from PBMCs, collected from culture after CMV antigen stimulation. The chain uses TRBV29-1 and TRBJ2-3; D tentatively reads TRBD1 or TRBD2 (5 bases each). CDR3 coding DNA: TGCAGCGTGGGGGTCCCGGGTCCAGATACGCAGTATTTT. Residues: CSVGVPGPDTQYF.